This T cell receptor (beta chain) comes out of a study of metastatic and nonmetastatic thyroid tumors (dated by TCRdb to 2018 to 2020). A note on the overall study: Repertoires were compared across peripheral blood and tumor or nodule tissue samples from malignant and benign thyroid patients.

Trimming accounts for 2 bases at V and 4 bases at J, while the number of junction bases matched to no gene is 4. Inclusive of the bounding cysteine and phenylalanine, the CDR3 is 15 residues long. Kept here is only the CDR3 DNA, which spans 45 bases and is read in frame from base 1. The germline V gene (reference sequence) gives CDR1 as LGHDT and CDR2 as YNNKEL. No treatment had been received by any patient before thyroid surgery. Using T-cell receptor beta sequencing, the study looked back at clinical samples from patients collected from 2012 to 2018. This clone has at least ten counts. It lacks a known antigen. No clone much larger than this one lies a single base away; base qualities are absent. Libraries were built with PCR. The run used an Illumina HiSeq 4000. High-throughput sequencing was used to profile the TCR beta-chain CDR3 region of every patient. Turning to the authors' computational methods: A classifier to discriminate distant-metastatic papillary thyroid cancer patients was built from CDR3 differences across clinicopathological groups. Repertoire diversity was assessed with the Shannon index, and tumor-blood repertoire similarity with the Morisita-Horn index. The public reads were run again by TCRdb, first through fastp at Q25 and then through MiXCR, and only productive beta chains were kept. The V and J calls, along with clone size, are taken from TCRdb and not from the paper's own processing. The sample table contains some 55,000 clones; only one count was recorded for more than 20% of them. 4% to 5% of the sample rests with the top ten.

On the study overall, not on this receptor specifically: TCR beta diversity was reported as significantly higher in malignant tumors than in benign nodules, in both blood and tumor samples.

Specimen: blood. The chain couples TRBV3-1 to TRBJ2-3; 9 nucleotides in the junction match TRBD1. This receptor was taken from a female donor with papillary thyroid cancer or a benign thyroid nodule (not recorded which). Some clones in this sample may be carry-over from other donors' samples. The DNA sequence follows: TGTGCCAGCAGCCAATGGACAGGGGAAGCAGATACGCAGTATTTT. This is translated as CASSQWTGEADTQYF.